The present T cell receptor beta chain was sequenced within a study of beta chain features in type 1 diabetes. Overall study results and limits: A moderate, significant TCRB CDR3 shortening appeared in type 1 diabetes across four CD4+ subsets. PCR could preferentially amplify shorter templates, alike in patients and controls.

Isolated RNA was reverse transcribed in full, so expressed TCRB transcripts were sequenced. Some clones are missing from TCRdb's copy, which holds only in-frame ones; the method was immunoSEQ multiplex PCR. There are some 240,000 clones in the sample; about a sixth occur only once, and 0.07% to 0.095% lies in the top ten. V lost 0 bases, J lost 4 bases, and 9 bases lay in between. This CDR3 has 14 residues. CDR1 is MGHRA, CDR2 YSYEKL, per germline. Sorting based on CD45RO/CCR7/CD25/CD127/CD95/CD27 separated CD4+ naive, central memory, regulatory and stem cell-like memory cells. Worth noting for this clone: Its antigen remains unidentified.

Input material: naive CD4+ T cells from blood. The chain carries TRBV4-1 and TRBJ2-5; D not certain. This sequence was found in a man aged 25-45 years with type 1 diabetes. DNA for the CDR3: TGCGCCAGCAGCCAAGACCCGACAAGAGAGACCCAGTACTTC. Encoded protein: CASSQDPTRETQYF.